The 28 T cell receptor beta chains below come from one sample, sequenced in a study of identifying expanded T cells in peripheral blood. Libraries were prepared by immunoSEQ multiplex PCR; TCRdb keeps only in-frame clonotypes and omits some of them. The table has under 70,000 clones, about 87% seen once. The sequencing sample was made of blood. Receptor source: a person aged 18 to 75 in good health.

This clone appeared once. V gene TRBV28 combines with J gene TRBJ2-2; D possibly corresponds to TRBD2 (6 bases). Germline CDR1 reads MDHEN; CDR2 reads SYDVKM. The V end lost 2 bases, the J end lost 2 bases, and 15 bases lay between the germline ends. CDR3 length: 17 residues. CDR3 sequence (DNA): TGTGCCAGCAGTTTAAGCAGCGGGCCCCTTAACACCGGGGAGCTGTTTTTT. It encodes CASSLSSGPLNTGELFF.

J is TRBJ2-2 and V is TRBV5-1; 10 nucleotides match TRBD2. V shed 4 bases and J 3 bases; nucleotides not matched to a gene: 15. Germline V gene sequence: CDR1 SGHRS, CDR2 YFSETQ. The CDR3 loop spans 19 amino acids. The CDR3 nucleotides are TGCGCCAGCAGCCCCCCTCCAAGCAAGCGGGAGGGCCACACCGGGGAGCTGTTTTTT. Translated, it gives CASSPPPSKREGHTGELFF. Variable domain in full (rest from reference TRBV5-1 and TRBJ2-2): KAGVTQTPRYLIKTRGQQVTLSCSPISGHRSVSWYQQTPGQGLQFLFEYFSETQRNKGNFPGRFSGRQFSNSRSEMNVSTLELGDSALYLCASSPPPSKREGHTGELFFGEGSRLTVL.

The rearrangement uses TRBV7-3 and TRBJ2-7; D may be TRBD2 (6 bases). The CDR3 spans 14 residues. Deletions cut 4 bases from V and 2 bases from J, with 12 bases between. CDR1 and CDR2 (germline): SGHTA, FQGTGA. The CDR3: CASSSTGLTYEQYF. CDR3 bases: TGTGCCAGCAGCTCAACGGGACTTACCTACGAGCAGTACTTC.

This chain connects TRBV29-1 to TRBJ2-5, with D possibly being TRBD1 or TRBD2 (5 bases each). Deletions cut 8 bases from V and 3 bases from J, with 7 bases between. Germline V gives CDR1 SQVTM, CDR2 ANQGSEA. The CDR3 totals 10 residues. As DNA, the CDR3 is TGCAGCTTGGGGGAAGAGACCCAGTACTTC. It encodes CSLGEETQYF.

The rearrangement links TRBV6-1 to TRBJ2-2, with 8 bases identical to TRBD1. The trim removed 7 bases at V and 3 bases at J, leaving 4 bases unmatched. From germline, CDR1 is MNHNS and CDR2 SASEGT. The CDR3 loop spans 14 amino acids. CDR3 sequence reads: CASKGTGDTGELFF. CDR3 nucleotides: TGTGCCAGCAAAGGGACAGGAGACACCGGGGAGCTGTTTTTT.

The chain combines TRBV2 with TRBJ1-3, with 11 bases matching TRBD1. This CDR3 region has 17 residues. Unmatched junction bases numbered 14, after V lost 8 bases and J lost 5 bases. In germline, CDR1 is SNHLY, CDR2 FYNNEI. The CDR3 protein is CASLYPSGTGGRNTIYF. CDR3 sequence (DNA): TGTGCCAGCCTGTATCCCTCCGGGACAGGGGGTCGAAACACCATATATTTT.

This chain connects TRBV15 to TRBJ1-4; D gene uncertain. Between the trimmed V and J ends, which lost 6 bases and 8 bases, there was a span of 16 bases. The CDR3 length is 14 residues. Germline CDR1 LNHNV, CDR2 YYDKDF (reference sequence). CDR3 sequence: CATRPRNSLEKLFF. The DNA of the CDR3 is TGTGCCACCAGACCTAGGAATTCATTAGAAAAACTGTTTTTT.

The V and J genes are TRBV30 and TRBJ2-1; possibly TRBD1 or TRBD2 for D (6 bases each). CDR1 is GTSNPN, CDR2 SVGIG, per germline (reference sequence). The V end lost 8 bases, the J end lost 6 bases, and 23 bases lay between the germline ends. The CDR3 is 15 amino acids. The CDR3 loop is CARSKGGQGSNEQFF. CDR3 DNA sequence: TGTGCCCGCAGTAAGGGGGGCCAAGGGAGCAATGAGCAGTTCTTC.

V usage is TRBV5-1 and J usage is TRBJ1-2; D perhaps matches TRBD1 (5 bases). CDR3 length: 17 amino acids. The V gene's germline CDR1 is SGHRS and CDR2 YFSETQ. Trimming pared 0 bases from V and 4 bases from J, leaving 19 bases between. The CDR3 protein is CASSLVAPGQGGYGYTF. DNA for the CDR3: TGCGCCAGCAGCTTGGTGGCCCCAGGGCAGGGCGGCTATGGCTACACCTTC.

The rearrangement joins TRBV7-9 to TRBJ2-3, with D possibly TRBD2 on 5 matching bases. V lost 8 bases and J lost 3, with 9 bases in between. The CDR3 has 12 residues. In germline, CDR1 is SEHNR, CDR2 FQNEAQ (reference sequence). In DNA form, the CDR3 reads TGTGCCAGCGGACTGACAACAGATACGCAGTATTTT. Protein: CASGLTTDTQYF.

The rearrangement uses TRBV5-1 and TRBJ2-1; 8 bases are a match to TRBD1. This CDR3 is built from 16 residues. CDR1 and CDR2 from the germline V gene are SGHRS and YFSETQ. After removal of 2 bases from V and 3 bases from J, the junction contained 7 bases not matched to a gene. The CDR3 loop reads CASSFLQGAGYNEQFF. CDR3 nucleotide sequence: TGCGCCAGCAGCTTCCTTCAGGGGGCAGGCTACAATGAGCAGTTCTTC.

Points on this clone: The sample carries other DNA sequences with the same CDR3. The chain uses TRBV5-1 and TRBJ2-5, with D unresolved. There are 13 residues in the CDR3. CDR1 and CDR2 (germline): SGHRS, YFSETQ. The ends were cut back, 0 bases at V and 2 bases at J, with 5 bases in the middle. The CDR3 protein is CASSLDRQETQYF. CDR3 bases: TGCGCCAGCAGCTTGGACAGACAAGAGACCCAGTACTTC.

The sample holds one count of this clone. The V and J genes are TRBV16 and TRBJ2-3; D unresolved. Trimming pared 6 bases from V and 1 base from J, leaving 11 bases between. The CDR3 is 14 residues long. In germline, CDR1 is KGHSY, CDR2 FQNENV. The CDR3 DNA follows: TGTGCCAGCAGGGAAGAGGTGGGCACAGATACGCAGTATTTT. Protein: CASREEVGTDTQYF.

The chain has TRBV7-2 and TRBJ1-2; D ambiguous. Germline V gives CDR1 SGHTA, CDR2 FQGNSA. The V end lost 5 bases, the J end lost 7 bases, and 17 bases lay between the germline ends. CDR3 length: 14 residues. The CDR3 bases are TGTGCCAGCAGCATTGGTGGACCCAGCGCTGGCTACACCTTC. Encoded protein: CASSIGGPSAGYTF.

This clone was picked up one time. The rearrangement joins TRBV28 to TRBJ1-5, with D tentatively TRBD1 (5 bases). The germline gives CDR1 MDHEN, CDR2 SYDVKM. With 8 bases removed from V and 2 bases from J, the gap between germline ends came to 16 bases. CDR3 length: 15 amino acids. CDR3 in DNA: TGTGCCAGCCTAGCGGGGGGAGTTGGCAATCAGCCCCAGCATTTT. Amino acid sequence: CASLAGGVGNQPQHF.

The CDR3 bases are TGTGCCAGCAGCTTGAGGGGGACCGGTTCACCCCTCCACTTT. The encoded protein is CASSLRGTGSPLHF. V usage is TRBV5-4 and J usage is TRBJ1-6, with D perhaps TRBD1 (6 bases). The ends were cut back, 1 base at V and 9 bases at J, with 11 bases in the middle. The CDR3 length is 14 residues. Germline V gives CDR1 SGHNT, CDR2 YYREEE (reference sequence).

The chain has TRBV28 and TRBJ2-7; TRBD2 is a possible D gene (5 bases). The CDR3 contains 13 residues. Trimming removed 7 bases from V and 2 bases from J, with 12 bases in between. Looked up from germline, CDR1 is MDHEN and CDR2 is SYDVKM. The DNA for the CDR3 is TGTGCCAGCACTCTCACTAGTCCCTACGAGCAGTACTTC. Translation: CASTLTSPYEQYF.

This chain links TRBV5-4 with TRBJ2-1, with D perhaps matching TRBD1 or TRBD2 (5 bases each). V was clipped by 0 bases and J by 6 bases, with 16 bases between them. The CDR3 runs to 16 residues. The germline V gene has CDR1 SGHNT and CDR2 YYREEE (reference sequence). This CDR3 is CASSLGGDPVSNEQFF. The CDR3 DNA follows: TGTGCCAGCAGCTTGGGTGGGGACCCTGTAAGCAATGAGCAGTTCTTC. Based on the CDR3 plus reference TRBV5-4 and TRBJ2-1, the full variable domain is ETGVTQSPTHLIKTRGQQVTLRCSSQSGHNTVSWYQQALGQGPQFIFQYYREEENGRGNFPPRFSGLQFPNYSSELNVNALELDDSALYLCASSLGGDPVSNEQFFGPGTRLTVL.

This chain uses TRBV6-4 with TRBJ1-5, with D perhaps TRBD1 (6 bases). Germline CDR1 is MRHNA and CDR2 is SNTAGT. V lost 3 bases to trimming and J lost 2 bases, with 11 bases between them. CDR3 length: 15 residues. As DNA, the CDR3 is TGTGCCAGCAGTGAACAGGCAGGGGGCAATCAGCCCCAGCATTTT. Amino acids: CASSEQAGGNQPQHF.

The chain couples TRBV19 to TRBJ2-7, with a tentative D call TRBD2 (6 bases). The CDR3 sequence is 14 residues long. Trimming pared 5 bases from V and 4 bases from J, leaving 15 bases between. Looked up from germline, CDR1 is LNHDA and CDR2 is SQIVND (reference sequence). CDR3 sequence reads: CASSLRGRGYEQYF. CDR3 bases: TGTGCCAGTAGTCTACGGGGGAGAGGGTACGAGCAGTACTTC.

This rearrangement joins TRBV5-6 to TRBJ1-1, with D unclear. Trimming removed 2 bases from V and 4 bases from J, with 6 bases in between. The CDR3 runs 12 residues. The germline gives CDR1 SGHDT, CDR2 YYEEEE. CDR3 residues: CASSLLPTEAFF. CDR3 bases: TGTGCCAGCAGCTTATTACCCACTGAAGCTTTCTTT. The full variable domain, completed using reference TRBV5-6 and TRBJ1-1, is DAGVTQSPTHLIKTRGQQVTLRCSPKSGHDTVSWYQQALGQGPQFIFQYYEEEERQRGNFPDRFSGHQFPNYSSELNVNALLLGDSALYLCASSLLPTEAFFGQGTRLTVV.

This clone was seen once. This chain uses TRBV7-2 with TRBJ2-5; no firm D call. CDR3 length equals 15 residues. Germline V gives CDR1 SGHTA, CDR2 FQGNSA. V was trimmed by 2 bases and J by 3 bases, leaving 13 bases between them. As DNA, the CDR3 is TGTGCCAGCAGCTTAAATCGGCCATACGAAGAGACCCAGTACTTC. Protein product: CASSLNRPYEETQYF.

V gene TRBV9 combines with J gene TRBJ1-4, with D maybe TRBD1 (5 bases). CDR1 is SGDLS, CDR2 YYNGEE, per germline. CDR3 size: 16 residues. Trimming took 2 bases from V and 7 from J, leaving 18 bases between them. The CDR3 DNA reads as TGTGCCAGCAGCGTGGAACCGGGACCCCTGGGTGAAAAACTGTTTTTT. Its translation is CASSVEPGPLGEKLFF.

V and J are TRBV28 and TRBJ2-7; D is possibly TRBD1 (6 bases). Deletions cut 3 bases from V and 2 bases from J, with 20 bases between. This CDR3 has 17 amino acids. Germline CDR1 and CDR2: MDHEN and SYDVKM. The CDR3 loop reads CASSFTVQGLKAYEQYF. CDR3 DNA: TGTGCCAGCAGTTTTACCGTTCAGGGGTTAAAGGCCTACGAGCAGTACTTC.

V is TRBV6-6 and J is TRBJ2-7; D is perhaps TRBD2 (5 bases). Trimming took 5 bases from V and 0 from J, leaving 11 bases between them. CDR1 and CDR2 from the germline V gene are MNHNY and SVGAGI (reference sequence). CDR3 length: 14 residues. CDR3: CASSQSGSSYEQYF. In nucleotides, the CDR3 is TGTGCCAGCAGTCAGTCGGGGAGCTCCTACGAGCAGTACTTC.

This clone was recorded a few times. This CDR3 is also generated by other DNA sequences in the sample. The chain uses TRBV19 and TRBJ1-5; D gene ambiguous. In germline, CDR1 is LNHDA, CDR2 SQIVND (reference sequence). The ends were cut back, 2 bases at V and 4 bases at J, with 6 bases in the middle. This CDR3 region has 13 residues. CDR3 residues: CASSILRNQPQHF. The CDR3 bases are TGTGCCAGTAGTATACTCCGAAATCAGCCCCAGCATTTT.

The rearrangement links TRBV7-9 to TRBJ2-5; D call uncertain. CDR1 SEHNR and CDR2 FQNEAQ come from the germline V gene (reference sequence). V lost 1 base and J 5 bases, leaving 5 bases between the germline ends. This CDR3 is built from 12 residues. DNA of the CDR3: TGTGCCAGCAGCTTAGGTACCGAGACCCAGTACTTC. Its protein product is CASSLGTETQYF.

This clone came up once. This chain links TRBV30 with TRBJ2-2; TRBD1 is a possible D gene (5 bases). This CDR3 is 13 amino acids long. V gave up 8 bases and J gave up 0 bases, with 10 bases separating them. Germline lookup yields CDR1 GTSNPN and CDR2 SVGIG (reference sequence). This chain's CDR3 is CARTSPNTGELFF. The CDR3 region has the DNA TGTGCCCGGACAAGTCCGAACACCGGGGAGCTGTTTTTT.